This T cell receptor (beta chain) was recorded in a study of CD8 T cells in Susac syndrome (dated by TCRdb to between 2017 and 2020). Regarding the study in general: The study used repertoire sequencing to test whether antigen drove CD8+ T cell activation and differentiation in Susac syndrome.

Regarding this clonotype: Which antigen it targets is not known. The sample holds no much larger clone one base away, and base qualities are not on file.

Peripheral blood CD8+ and CD4+ T cells from healthy donors, Susac syndrome patients and multiple sclerosis patients were profiled using high-throughput TCR beta sequencing. Treatment-naive patients with stable or active relapsing-remitting disease fulfilling revised McDonald criteria were used as multiple sclerosis controls. Bulk CD8+ and CD4+ T cells were purified by magnetic negative isolation, while CD8+ TEMRA cells were enriched using FACS. Blood was drawn into EDTA tubes, processed within 24 hours, and PBMCs were isolated by density gradient centrifugation. PBMCs intended for TCR sequencing were frozen in liquid nitrogen and were later thawed in a 37 degrees C water bath. A purity of at least 90% was achieved for sorted or isolated CD4+, CD8+ and CD8+ TEMRA cells. Study-level results and caveats: The number of individuals in the TCR sequencing and HLA analysis was recognized as being relatively small.

V drops 4 bases and J drops 5 bases, leaving 14 bases in between. Looking up the germline V gene (reference sequence) yields CDR1 LGHDT and CDR2 YNNKEL. The CDR3, cysteine through phenylalanine, is 15 amino acids long. Left in the record is the CDR3 DNA by itself, 45 bases read in frame from the first base. RNA was extracted with the RNeasy kit and about 0.5 to 1 ug was reverse transcribed using random hexamers. TCR beta CDR3 regions were amplified with the immunoSEQ multiplex PCR assay covering 54 Vbeta and 13 Jbeta segments. PCR amplification bias was corrected by using a synthetic template baseline for primer optimization and computational correction. Processing in the source paper ran as follows. Reads were annotated to V, D and J genes according to IMGT and were analyzed with immunoSEQ Analyzer, with only productive sequences retained. To calculate clonality, Shannon entropy was normalized by log2 of the number of productive unique sequences and then subtracted from one. For each patient and control, public and private clones were evaluated within the 100 most prevalent clones. Susac-specific clones were defined as absent from healthy and MS cohorts, roughly 1,100 published viral clones and other ImmuneACCESS disease sequences. The raw public reads went through TCRdb reprocessing: fastp at Q25, MiXCR clone calling, in-frame beta chains kept. Rows with one shared CDR3 protein collapse into an entry with the most common genes and DNA. These V and J calls derive from TCRdb rather than the authors' analysis. This sample is represented by under 350,000 distinct CDR3 sequences; about 91% of them were singletons. The ten largest clones capture over 0.05% of the sample.

Specimen: CD4+ T cells from PBMCs. The clonotype comes from a human donor with multiple sclerosis. In this chain, TRBV3-1 is recombined with TRBJ2-2; no confident D gene assignment can be made. The CDR3 region reads CASSLLSPRTGELFF. In nucleotides, the sequence is TGTGCCAGCAGCCTCCTATCCCCGAGAACCGGGGAGCTGTTTTTT.